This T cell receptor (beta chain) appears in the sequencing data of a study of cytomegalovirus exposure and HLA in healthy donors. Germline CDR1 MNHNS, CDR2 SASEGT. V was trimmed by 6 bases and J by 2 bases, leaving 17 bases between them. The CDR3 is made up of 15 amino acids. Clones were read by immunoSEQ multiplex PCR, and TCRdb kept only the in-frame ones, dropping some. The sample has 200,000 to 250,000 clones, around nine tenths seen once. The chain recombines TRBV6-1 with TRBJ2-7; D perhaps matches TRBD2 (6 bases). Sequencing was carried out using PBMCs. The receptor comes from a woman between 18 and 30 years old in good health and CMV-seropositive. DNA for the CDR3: TGTGCCAGCAGGGGAACTAGCCTCCTAGCCTACGAGCAGTACTTC. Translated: CASRGTSLLAYEQYF.